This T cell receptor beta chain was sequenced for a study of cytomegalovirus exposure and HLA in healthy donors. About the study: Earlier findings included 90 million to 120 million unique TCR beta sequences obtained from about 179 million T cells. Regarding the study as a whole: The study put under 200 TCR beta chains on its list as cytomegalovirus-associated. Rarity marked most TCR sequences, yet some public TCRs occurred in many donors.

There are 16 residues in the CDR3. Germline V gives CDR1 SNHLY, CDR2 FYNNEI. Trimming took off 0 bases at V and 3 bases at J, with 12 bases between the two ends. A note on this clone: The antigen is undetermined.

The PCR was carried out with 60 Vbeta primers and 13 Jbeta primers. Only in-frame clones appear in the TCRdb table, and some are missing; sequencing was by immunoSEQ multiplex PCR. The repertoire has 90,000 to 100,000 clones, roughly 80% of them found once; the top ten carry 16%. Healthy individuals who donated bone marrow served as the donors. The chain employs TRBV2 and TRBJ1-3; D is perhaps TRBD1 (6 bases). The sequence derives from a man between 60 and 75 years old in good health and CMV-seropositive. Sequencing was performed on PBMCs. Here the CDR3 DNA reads TGTGCCAGCAGTGAAGCGCTTAGAGGGGGTGGAAACACCATATATTTT. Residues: CASSEALRGGGNTIYF.